The sequence of this T cell receptor beta chain was determined in a study of CD8+ T cells in alopecia areata. Sorted populations comprised CD4+ and CD8+ T cells obtained from PBMCs. cDNA reverse transcribed from extracted RNA served as the sequencing template. Clones were sequenced by immunoSEQ multiplex PCR, and TCRdb holds only the in-frame ones, with some missing. This sample has almost 250,000 clones, with roughly two thirds found just once. The CDR3 extends over 14 amino acids. V shed 6 bases and J shed 0 bases, with 12 bases lying between them. Germline CDR1 and CDR2: MNHEY and SVGAGI. The sequenced sample was CD4+ T cells sorted from blood, obtained at week 0. The chain is built from TRBV6-5 and TRBJ2-7; D unclear. The receptor's source is a human donor with alopecia areata. The CDR3 nucleotides are TGTGCCAGCAGCGTCAGGTTCAGCTCCTACGAGCAGTACTTC. Translated: CASSVRFSSYEQYF.